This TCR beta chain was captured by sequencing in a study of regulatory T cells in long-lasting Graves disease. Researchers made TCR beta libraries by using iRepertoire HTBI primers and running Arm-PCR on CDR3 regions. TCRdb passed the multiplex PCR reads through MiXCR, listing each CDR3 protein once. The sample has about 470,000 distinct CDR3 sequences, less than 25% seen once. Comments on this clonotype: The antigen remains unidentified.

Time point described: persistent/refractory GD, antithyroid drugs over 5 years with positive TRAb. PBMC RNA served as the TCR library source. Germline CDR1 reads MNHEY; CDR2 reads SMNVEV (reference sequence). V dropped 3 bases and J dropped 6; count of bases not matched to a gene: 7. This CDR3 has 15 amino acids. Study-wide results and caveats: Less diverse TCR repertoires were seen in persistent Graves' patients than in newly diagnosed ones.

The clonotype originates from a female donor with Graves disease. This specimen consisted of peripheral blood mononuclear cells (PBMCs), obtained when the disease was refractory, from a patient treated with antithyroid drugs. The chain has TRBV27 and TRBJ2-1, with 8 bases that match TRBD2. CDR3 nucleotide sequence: TGTGCCAGCAGTTTCGAGCTAGCGGGCACCAATGAGCAGTTCTTC. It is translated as CASSFELAGTNEQFF.